The table lists the clone carrying this TCR beta chain with many counts. These data are taken from a study of T cells in Graves' hyperthyroidism and ophthalmopathy. The CDR3 is made up of 12 amino acids. V was cut by 6 bases and J by 4 bases, with 9 bases left in between. Using RNA transcripts as the source, TCR beta CDR3 regions were amplified. In the first-round RT-PCR of the TCR CDR3, the HTBI primer set was used. TCRdb reprocessed the multiplex PCR reads via MiXCR and lists one record per CDR3 protein. The sample contains hundreds of thousands of distinct CDR3 sequences, over 35% of which appear only once. Patients were excluded because of uncontrolled infection, other autoimmune disease, pregnancy or lactation.

The rearrangement joins TRBV12-3 or TRBV12-4 to TRBJ1-1; D is ambiguous. Sequences were obtained from blood. This sequence was found in a young man with Graves' hyperthyroidism. The CDR3 region is CASSFLGTEAFF. Written as DNA, the CDR3 is TGTGCCAGCAGCTTTTTGGGCACTGAAGCTTTCTTT.